One and the same sample provided the 26 T cell receptor beta chains below, sequenced in a study of T-cell reconstitution after alpha-beta-depleted transplantation in children (dated by TCRdb to the mid-2010s). To prepare the library, PCR was applied. The instrument given in TCRdb is Illumina HiSeq 2500. TCR library preparation used molecular barcoding, with unique molecular identifiers applied to normalize quantification of the TCRbeta repertoire. TCRdb's own reprocessing of the public reads used fastp at Q25 and MiXCR and kept productive beta chains. Merged by CDR3 protein, the rows form single entries marked with the most common genes and DNA. For this sample there are 400,000 to 500,000 distinct CDR3 sequences; about a tenth appear just once. Roughly 5.5% of the sample goes to the ten largest clones. Sequenced here: PBMCs from the stem cell graft donor, sampled from the stem cell graft. The receptors were sampled from a human donor who donated a stem cell graft to a child with acute myeloid leukemia.

Regarding this clonotype: One end of the junction does not line up with germline, which may come from a read error. The chain joins TRBV7-2 to TRBJ2-3; 8 nucleotides match TRBD2. In germline, CDR1 is SGHTA, CDR2 FQGNSA. CDR3 length: 13 residues. The CDR3 sequence: CASNLAGTDTQYF. The CDR3 coding sequence is TGTGCCAGCAACTTAGCGGGGACAGATACGCAGTATTTT.

The rearrangement uses TRBV9 and TRBJ2-5; 8 nucleotides align to TRBD1. The CDR3 is 14 amino acids. The J segment lost 10 bases and the V segment lost 3 bases, leaving 11 bases of the junction unmatched. Germline loops: CDR1 SGDLS, CDR2 YYNGEE. The CDR3 sequence is CASSESTDRVRQYF. CDR3 bases: TGTGCCAGCAGCGAAAGCACGGACAGGGTTCGCCAGTACTTC.

This clonotype was counted a few times. The rearrangement uses TRBV20-1 and TRBJ2-1, with 7 positions matching TRBD2. CDR1 and CDR2 from the germline V gene are DFQATT and SNEGSKA (reference sequence). CDR3 size: 17 residues. V was clipped by 7 bases and J by 5 bases; unmatched bases: 20. The CDR3 coding sequence is TGCAGTGGTCACAGCGGGAACCTCTACCTCCCAAACAATGAGCAGTTCTTC. Translation: CSGHSGNLYLPNNEQFF.

A few counts support this clonotype. The chain recombines TRBV5-1 with TRBJ2-5, with 7 bases fitting TRBD2. CDR1 SGHRS and CDR2 YFSETQ come from the germline V gene. CDR3 size: 14 residues. The V segment lost 0 bases and the J segment 5 bases; nucleotides outside the gene matches: 4. The CDR3 loop reads CASSLVGGSETQYF. CDR3 sequence (DNA): TGCGCCAGCAGCTTGGTCGGGGGGTCCGAGACCCAGTACTTC.

The chain carries TRBV6-2 or TRBV6-3 and TRBJ2-2; 12 bases align to TRBD2. The CDR3 runs 16 residues. Germline assignment: CDR1 MNHEY and CDR2 SVGEGT. V shed 3 bases and J 6 bases; nucleotides not matched to a gene: 5. In nucleotides, the CDR3 is TGTGCCAGCAGTTATCCGAGACTAGCGGGAGCCGGGGAGCTGTTTTTT. Amino acids: CASSYPRLAGAGELFF.

This clonotype showed up just a few times. V and J are TRBV5-1 and TRBJ2-2; 9 positions agree with TRBD1. From germline, CDR1 is SGHRS and CDR2 YFSETQ. The CDR3 consists of 14 residues. J gave up 5 bases and V 4 bases, and 3 bases lay outside the gene matches. The CDR3 DNA follows: TGCGCCAGCAGCGTACAGGGGGCTACCGGGGAGCTGTTTTTT. This gives the protein CASSVQGATGELFF.

The CDR3 nucleotides are TGTGCCAGCAGCTCCATGCCCTATGAGGGGGCCGATGAGCAGTTCTTC. Translation: CASSSMPYEGADEQFF. The rearrangement links TRBV7-2 to TRBJ2-1; 7 bases align to TRBD1. The CDR3 has 16 residues. From germline, CDR1 is SGHTA and CDR2 FQGNSA. V gave up 4 bases and J gave up 8 bases; unmatched junction bases: 14.

The chain employs TRBV14 and TRBJ2-1; 8 bases line up with TRBD2. This CDR3 has 15 residues. Looked up from germline, CDR1 is SGHDN and CDR2 is FVKESK. J gave up 7 bases and V 3 bases, and 8 bases lay outside the gene matches. The CDR3 bases are TGTGCCAGCAGCCATCTAACGGGAGGGGATAATGAGCAGTTCTTC. Translated, it gives CASSHLTGGDNEQFF. The full variable domain, in which reference TRBV14 and TRBJ2-1 provide the parts outside the CDR3, is EAGVTQFPSHSVIEKGQTVTLRCDPISGHDNLYWYRRVMGKEIKFLLHFVKESKQDESGMPNNRFLAERTGGTYSTLKVQPAELEDSGVYFCASSHLTGGDNEQFFGPGTRLTVL.

This clonotype has just a few counts. The chain has TRBV10-3 and TRBJ2-3, with TRBD2 matching over 10 bases. Germline trimming cut 7 bases from V and 2 bases from J; bases unmatched to any gene: 6. CDR1 is ENHRY and CDR2 is SYGVKD in the germline V gene. There are 15 residues in the CDR3. The CDR3 protein is CAITSSGGNTDTQYF. In DNA form, the CDR3 reads TGTGCCATCACGAGTAGCGGGGGGAACACAGATACGCAGTATTTT.

At least ten counts were recorded for this clonotype. The junction and the germline gene differ at one end; a read error may be behind it. The V and J genes are TRBV5-1 and TRBJ2-5, with 7 nucleotides matching TRBD1. The length of the CDR3 is 14 residues. Germline CDR1 is SGHRS and CDR2 is YFSETQ. The CDR3 bases are TGTGCCAGCAGTTTAGGGACAGCACAAGAGACCCAGTACTTC. Its translation is CASSLGTAQETQYF.

At least ten counts were recorded for this clonotype. The rearrangement uses TRBV6-5 and TRBJ2-6; D is ambiguous. CDR1 MNHEY and CDR2 SVGAGI come from the germline V gene. With 4 bases removed from V and 0 bases from J, the gap between germline ends came to 7 bases. This CDR3 has 15 amino acids. The CDR3, as DNA: TGTGCCAGCAGTTCGGACCCCTCTGGGGCCAACGTCCTGACTTTC. Amino acid sequence: CASSSDPSGANVLTF.

Only a few counts were recorded for this clonotype. V and J are TRBV20-1 and TRBJ2-2, with 10 bases fitting TRBD2. Germline V gene data show CDR1 as DFQATT and CDR2 as SNEGSKA (reference sequence). The CDR3 extends over 16 amino acids. V shed 6 bases, J shed 6 bases, and the junction held 13 bases outside the gene matches. The chain's CDR3 is CSAPNAASGRAGELFF. In DNA form, the CDR3 reads TGCAGTGCCCCGAATGCTGCTAGCGGGAGAGCCGGGGAGCTGTTTTTT.

This clonotype was seen a few times. V and J are TRBV15 and TRBJ2-4; 9 nucleotides line up with TRBD1. Trimming cost V 9 bases and J 4 bases; bases outside gene matches: 4. Germline-derived CDR1 and CDR2 are LNHNV and YYDKDF (reference sequence). There are 13 residues in the CDR3. DNA of the CDR3: TGTGCCACGTCCGGGACAGGGAAAAACATTCAGTACTTC. Translating gives CATSGTGKNIQYF.

The table lists this clonotype with a few counts. The chain combines TRBV30 with TRBJ2-7; the D gene is possibly TRBD2 (5 bases). Looked up from germline, CDR1 is GTSNPN and CDR2 is SVGIG (reference sequence). The CDR3 consists of 11 residues. Trimming took 6 bases from V and 6 from J, leaving 12 bases between them. CDR3 sequence (DNA): TGTGCCTGTGCCCCTAGCTCCGAGCAGTACTTC. Its translation: CACAPSSEQYF. The complete variable domain, with remaining parts taken from reference TRBV30 and TRBJ2-7, reads SQTIHQWPATLVQPVGSPLSLECTVEGTSNPNLYWYRQAAGRGLQLLFYSVGIGQISSEVPQNLSASRPQDRQFILSSKKLLLSDSGFYLCACAPSSEQYFGPGTRLTVT.

This clonotype was seen more than once but under ten times. CDR3 in DNA: TGTGCCAGCAGTTCTCGCGACAGGGGTTTGGAGACCCAGTACTTC. Translation gives CASSSRDRGLETQYF. The chain joins TRBV6-5 to TRBJ2-5; 8 nucleotides agree with TRBD1. CDR3 length: 15 residues. The ends lost 4 bases at V and 5 bases at J; junction bases unmatched: 9. CDR1 is MNHEY, CDR2 SVGAGI, per germline.

A few counts support this clonotype. The chain carries TRBV5-6 and TRBJ2-2, with 7 bases matching TRBD1. Germline-derived CDR1 and CDR2 are SGHDT and YYEEEE. After removal of 4 bases from V and 6 bases from J, the junction contained 9 bases not matched to a gene. This CDR3 region has 15 residues. The CDR3 protein is CASSPPDRVAGELFF. The CDR3 DNA sequence: TGTGCCAGCAGCCCACCCGACAGGGTAGCCGGGGAGCTGTTTTTT.

The rearrangement uses TRBV11-2 and TRBJ2-1; TRBD1 is a possible D gene (6 bases). The CDR3 contains 18 residues. Trimming removed 2 bases from V and 0 bases from J, with 17 bases in between. CDR1 and CDR2 (germline): SGHAT, FQNNGV. CDR3 bases: TGTGCCAGCAGCTTATTATTTTTGGGACAAGACTCCTACAATGAGCAGTTCTTC. This codes for CASSLLFLGQDSYNEQFF.

V and J are TRBV6-4 and TRBJ1-5; D is unclear. CDR1 MRHNA and CDR2 SNTAGT come from the germline V gene. The V gene lost 6 bases and the J gene lost 4 bases, with 7 bases spanning the gap. The CDR3 has 12 residues. CDR3 sequence reads: CASRERNQPQHF. In DNA, the CDR3 is TGTGCCAGCAGAGAACGGAATCAGCCCCAGCATTTT.

V usage is TRBV3-1 and J usage is TRBJ1-6, with 12 nucleotides matching TRBD1. Trimming removed 3 bases from V and 1 base from J; junction bases left unmatched: 10. This CDR3 comprises 20 residues. CDR1 LGHDT and CDR2 YNNKEL come from the germline V gene (reference sequence). CDR3 nucleotides: TGTGCCAGCAGCCAGACTATACCGGGACAGGGGGCATCCTATAATTCACCCCTCCACTTT. Translating gives CASSQTIPGQGASYNSPLHF.

The CDR3 sequence is CSARALVESSNQPQHF. DNA for the CDR3: TGCAGTGCTAGAGCTCTAGTGGAGTCCAGCAATCAGCCCCAGCATTTT. The genes are TRBV20-1 and TRBJ1-5; D is ambiguous. Trimming removed 1 base at V and 1 base at J, with 14 bases between. Germline V CDR1 and CDR2: DFQATT, SNEGSKA (reference sequence). The CDR3 is 16 residues long.

This clonotype has just a few counts. Mismatch with germline at one junction end may stem from a read error. The V gene is TRBV15, the J gene TRBJ2-6; 7 bases fit TRBD1. The CDR3 runs to 15 residues. The germline CDR1 and CDR2 sequences are LNHNV and YYDKDF (reference sequence). CDR3 sequence reads: CATRDRAAGANGLTF. The CDR3 DNA reads as TGTGCCACCCGAGACAGGGCGGCTGGGGCCAACGGCCTGACTTTC.

The sample holds many counts of this clonotype. The chain joins TRBV20-1 to TRBJ2-1; D may be TRBD2 (8 bases). The V and J ends lost 1 base and 8 bases respectively, with 15 bases between them. The CDR3 length is 14 residues. Germline V lookup: CDR1 DFQATT, CDR2 SNEGSKA (reference sequence). The CDR3 bases are TGCAGTGCTAGAGTGACGGGAGGGGGCGATGAGCAGTTCTTC. Encoded protein: CSARVTGGGDEQFF.

The chain joins TRBV6-1 to TRBJ2-1, with 15 nucleotides matching TRBD2. Germline CDR1 reads MNHNS; CDR2 reads SASEGT. This CDR3 has 16 residues. The ends lost 6 bases at V and 9 bases at J; junction bases unmatched: 9. In DNA, the CDR3 is TGTGCCAGCAGCCCTGAGGGACTAGCGGGGGGAACTGAGCAGTTCTTC. Translating gives CASSPEGLAGGTEQFF.

The chain combines TRBV5-6 with TRBJ2-7; 12 bases are a match to TRBD1. This CDR3 region has 13 residues. Germline V gives CDR1 SGHDT, CDR2 YYEEEE. V shed 7 bases, J shed 2 bases, and the junction held 1 base outside the gene matches. The CDR3 region has the DNA TGTGCCAGCGGGACAGGGGGCCCCTACGAGCAGTACGTC. Protein sequence: CASGTGGPYEQYV.

The chain links TRBV12-3 or TRBV12-4 to TRBJ1-5; TRBD1 matches at 11 bases. The trim removed 4 bases at V and 6 bases at J, leaving 5 bases unmatched. The CDR3 has 15 amino acids. CDR3 nucleotides: TGTGCCAGCAGTTCCGGGACAGGGGGAATTCAGCCCCAGCATTTT. Amino acids: CASSSGTGGIQPQHF.

DNA for the CDR3: TGTGCCACCACCCTCCGGGGGGGCTATGCGAACACAGATACGCAGTATTTT. This encodes CATTLRGGYANTDTQYF. This rearrangement joins TRBV3-1 to TRBJ2-3, with 8 bases matching TRBD2. V lost 10 bases, J lost 2 bases, and 17 bases stayed unmatched. The CDR3 extends over 17 amino acids. Germline CDR1 LGHDT, CDR2 YNNKEL (reference sequence).